Below are 17 T cell receptor beta chains sequenced from a single sample in a study of cytomegalovirus exposure and HLA in healthy donors. The PCR used 60 Vbeta and 13 Jbeta primers. Sequenced by immunoSEQ multiplex PCR; TCRdb stores in-frame clones only, minus some. This table holds around 170,000 clones, roughly 87% found once. Material for sequencing was PBMCs. The receptor source for this set is a woman aged 50 to 65 in good health and CMV-seronegative.

The genes are TRBV28 and TRBJ2-5, with 7 bases matching TRBD2. CDR3 length equals 14 residues. V gave up 5 bases and J gave up 5 bases; unmatched junction bases: 8. CDR1 is MDHEN, CDR2 SYDVKM, per germline. CDR3 amino acids: CASSPLAVTETQYF. The CDR3 DNA reads TGTGCCAGCAGTCCCCTAGCGGTAACGGAGACCCAGTACTTC.

The chain has TRBV2 and TRBJ2-3, with D perhaps TRBD1 (6 bases). The CDR3 is made up of 11 amino acids. The V and J ends lost 6 bases and 14 bases respectively, with 15 bases between them. Looked up from germline, CDR1 is SNHLY and CDR2 is FYNNEI. CDR3 coding DNA: TGTGCCAGCAGACTCGGACAGAACCCGTATTTT. This translates into CASRLGQNPYF.

The chain has TRBV18 and TRBJ1-2; tentatively, D is TRBD1 (5 bases). From germline, CDR1 is KGHSH and CDR2 LQKENI. V was trimmed by 1 base and J by 3 bases, leaving 12 bases between them. CDR3 length: 15 amino acids. The CDR3: CASSPRKQADYGYTF. The DNA of the CDR3 is TGTGCCAGCTCACCACGGAAACAGGCGGACTATGGCTACACCTTC.

The rearrangement uses TRBV14 and TRBJ2-7; D perhaps matches TRBD2 (5 bases). The V end was cut by 6 bases, the J end by 1 base, with 13 bases between. Germline V gene data show CDR1 as SGHDN and CDR2 as FVKESK. The CDR3 has 14 amino acids. The CDR3 DNA is TGTGCCAGCAGGAGCGGTAACCTTTCCTACGAGCAGTACTTC. This encodes CASRSGNLSYEQYF.

The gene calls are TRBV18 and TRBJ1-1; 9 bases line up with TRBD1. Germline V gene data show CDR1 as KGHSH and CDR2 as LQKENI. The CDR3 loop spans 17 amino acids. The V gene end was trimmed by 0 bases and the J gene end by 5 bases; junction bases not matched to a gene: 10. The CDR3 DNA sequence: TGTGCCAGCTCACCACCCGAGACAGGGGGGTTCGAAACTGAAGCTTTCTTT. This gives the protein CASSPPETGGFETEAFF. The entire variable domain, with the rest obtained from reference TRBV18 and TRBJ1-1, is as follows: NAGVMQNPRHLVRRRGQEARLRCSPMKGHSHVYWYRQLPEEGLKFMVYLQKENIIDESGMPKERFSAEFPKEGPSILRIQQVVRGDSAAYFCASSPPETGGFETEAFFGQGTRLTVV.

This clone was counted once. The chain couples TRBV7-2 to TRBJ2-3; 8 bases line up with TRBD1. After removal of 2 bases from V and 3 bases from J, the junction contained 4 bases not matched to a gene. From germline, CDR1 is SGHTA and CDR2 FQGNSA. This CDR3 contains 15 residues. The CDR3 DNA is TGTGCCAGCAGCTTATTTGACAGGGGAACAGATACGCAGTATTTT. Protein sequence: CASSLFDRGTDTQYF.

The chain is built from TRBV9 and TRBJ2-5; weak D call: TRBD2 (7 bases). Germline-derived CDR1 and CDR2 are SGDLS and YYNGEE. The CDR3 is 15 amino acids. V lost 4 bases, J lost 5 bases, and 18 bases lay in between. This CDR3 reads CASSIRGGAGETQYF. Here the CDR3 DNA reads TGTGCCAGCAGCATCAGAGGGGGGGCGGGGGAGACCCAGTACTTC.

This sequence joins TRBV7-9 and TRBJ1-1, with 7 bases fitting TRBD1. The CDR3 contains 12 residues. V was pared by 4 bases and J by 8 bases, with 4 bases of the junction left unmatched. Germline V lookup: CDR1 SEHNR, CDR2 FQNEAQ (reference sequence). The CDR3 DNA is TGTGCCAGCAGCTGGCAACAGGGGGAAGCTTTCTTT. Translated, it gives CASSWQQGEAFF.

The DNA of the CDR3 is TGCGCCAGCAGCCCGACGGATAGGGGCCTGAACACTGAAGCTTTCTTT. Translated, it gives CASSPTDRGLNTEAFF. This rearrangement joins TRBV4-3 to TRBJ1-1, with D possibly being TRBD1 (5 bases). The ends were cut back, 4 bases at V and 0 bases at J, with 15 bases in the middle. CDR3 size: 16 residues. The V gene's germline CDR1 is LGHNA and CDR2 YSLEER.

The chain is built from TRBV13 and TRBJ2-1, with D maybe TRBD1 (7 bases). V lost 3 bases, J lost 9 bases, and 18 bases lay in between. The CDR3 has 15 amino acids. Germline CDR1 and CDR2: PRHDT and FYEKMQ (reference sequence). The CDR3 DNA is TGTGCCAGCAGCTTCCCGACAGGGACTGGTGGTGAGCAGTTCTTC. Encoded protein: CASSFPTGTGGEQFF.

The gene calls are TRBV29-1 and TRBJ2-5; unclear D gene. This CDR3 is 13 amino acids long. The germline gives CDR1 SQVTM, CDR2 ANQGSEA. The V gene lost 0 bases and the J gene lost 6 bases, with 11 bases spanning the gap. CDR3 sequence (DNA): TGCAGCGTTGAAGAAGTGGCCCCGCAGACCCAGTACTTC. Its translation: CSVEEVAPQTQYF.

The J gene is TRBJ2-5, the V gene TRBV5-1; D perhaps matches TRBD2 (5 bases). CDR1 and CDR2 (germline): SGHRS, YFSETQ. V was cut by 3 bases and J by 0 bases, with 6 bases left in between. The CDR3 is made up of 13 amino acids. CDR3 amino acids: CASSSGDQETQYF. DNA of the CDR3: TGCGCCAGCAGCTCCGGGGACCAAGAGACCCAGTACTTC.

J is TRBJ2-5 and V is TRBV15, with a tentative D call TRBD2 (6 bases). The end of the DNA fits TRBJ2-7 better, so the J call may be wrong. Germline CDR1 LNHNV, CDR2 YYDKDF (reference sequence). The CDR3 totals 13 residues. The CDR3 DNA reads as TGTGCCACCAGCATGGGAGGTCCCTACGAGCAGTACTTC. It encodes CATSMGGPYEQYF.

A remark on this clone: This specimen includes other DNA sequences encoding the same CDR3. The chain carries TRBV5-1 and TRBJ2-1, with 9 bases aligning to TRBD1. Germline trimming cut 4 bases from V and 3 bases from J; bases unmatched to any gene: 5. The CDR3 runs 15 residues. Germline CDR1 reads SGHRS; CDR2 reads YFSETQ. In DNA, the CDR3 is TGCGCCAGCAGCCCGGACAGGGGAGGCTACAATGAGCAGTTCTTC. Amino acids: CASSPDRGGYNEQFF.

The chain is built from TRBV7-9 and TRBJ2-1, with D perhaps TRBD2 (7 bases). V dropped 2 bases and J dropped 2 bases, with 19 bases sitting between them. CDR1 and CDR2 from the germline V gene are SEHNR and FQNEAQ (reference sequence). The CDR3 extends over 18 amino acids. CDR3 loop: CASSLSRGRELPYNEQFF. For the CDR3, the DNA is TGTGCCAGCAGCTTAAGCCGGGGGCGGGAGCTCCCCTACAATGAGCAGTTCTTC.

V and J are TRBV27 and TRBJ1-2; TRBD1 matches at 8 bases. The V gene end was trimmed by 6 bases and the J gene end by 9 bases; junction bases not matched to a gene: 6. This CDR3 contains 12 residues. Germline lookup yields CDR1 MNHEY and CDR2 SMNVEV (reference sequence). In nucleotides, the CDR3 is TGTGCCAGCAGGACAGGACAGGGAAGCTACACCTTC. It yields the protein CASRTGQGSYTF.

Note on this clone: Different DNA sequences within this sample yield the same CDR3. This rearrangement joins TRBV15 to TRBJ2-7; TRBD2 might be the D (5 bases). Germline CDR1 LNHNV, CDR2 YYDKDF (reference sequence). CDR3 size: 15 residues. V was shortened by 0 bases and J by 1 base, with 10 bases between the two germline ends. In DNA form, the CDR3 reads TGTGCCACCAGCAGAGATACGGGGTCTTCCTACGAGCAGTACTTC. As protein: CATSRDTGSSYEQYF. Complete variable domain (other parts from reference TRBV15 and TRBJ2-7): DAMVIQNPRYQVTQFGKPVTLSCSQTLNHNVMYWYQQKSSQAPKLLFHYYDKDFNNEADTPDNFQSRRPNTSFCFLDIRSPGLGDTAMYLCATSRDTGSSYEQYFGPGTRLTVT.